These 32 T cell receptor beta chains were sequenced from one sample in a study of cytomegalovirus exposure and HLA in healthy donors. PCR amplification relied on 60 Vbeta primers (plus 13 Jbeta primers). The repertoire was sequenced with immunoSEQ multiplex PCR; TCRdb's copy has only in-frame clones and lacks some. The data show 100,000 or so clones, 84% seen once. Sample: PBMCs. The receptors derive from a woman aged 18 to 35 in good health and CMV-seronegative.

The CDR3: CASSASTWPQHF. The CDR3 bases are TGTGCCAGCAGTGCCTCTACTTGGCCCCAGCATTTT. The chain employs TRBV27 and TRBJ1-5; D not certain. There are 12 residues in the CDR3. Deletions cut 5 bases from V and 9 bases from J, with 11 bases between. CDR1 and CDR2 from the germline V gene are MNHEY and SMNVEV (reference sequence).

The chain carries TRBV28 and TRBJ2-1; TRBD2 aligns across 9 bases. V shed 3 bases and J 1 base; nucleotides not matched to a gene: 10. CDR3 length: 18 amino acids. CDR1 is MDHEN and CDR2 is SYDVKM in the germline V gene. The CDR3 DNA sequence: TGTGCCAGCAGTTTTGGCGGGGCGGGAGGGGGATCCTACAATGAGCAGTTCTTC. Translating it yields CASSFGGAGGGSYNEQFF.

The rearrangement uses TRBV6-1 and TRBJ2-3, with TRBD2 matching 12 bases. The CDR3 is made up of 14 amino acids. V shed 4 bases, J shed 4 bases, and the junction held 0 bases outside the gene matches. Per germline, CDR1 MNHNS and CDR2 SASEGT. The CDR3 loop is CASSGLAGADTQYF. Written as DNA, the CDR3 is TGTGCCAGCAGTGGACTAGCGGGAGCAGATACGCAGTATTTT.

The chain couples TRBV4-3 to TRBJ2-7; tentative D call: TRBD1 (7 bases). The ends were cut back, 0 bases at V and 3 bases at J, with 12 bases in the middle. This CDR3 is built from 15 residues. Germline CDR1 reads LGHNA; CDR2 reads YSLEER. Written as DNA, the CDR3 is TGCGCCAGCAGCCAAGATGTCAGGGGGGTCTACGAGCAGTACTTC. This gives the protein CASSQDVRGVYEQYF.

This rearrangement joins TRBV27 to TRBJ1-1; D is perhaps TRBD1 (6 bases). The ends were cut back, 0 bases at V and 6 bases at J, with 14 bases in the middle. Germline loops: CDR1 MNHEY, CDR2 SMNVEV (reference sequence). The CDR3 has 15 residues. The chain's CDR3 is CASSLSTAGVSEAFF. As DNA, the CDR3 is TGTGCCAGCAGTTTATCGACGGCAGGGGTCTCTGAAGCTTTCTTT.

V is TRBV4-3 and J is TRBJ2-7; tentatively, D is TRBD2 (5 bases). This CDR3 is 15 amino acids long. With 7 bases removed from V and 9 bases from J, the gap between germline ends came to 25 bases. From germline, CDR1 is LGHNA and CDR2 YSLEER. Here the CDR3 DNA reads TGCGCCAGCAAGTCCTCCGGGGATCGGTTCGATGCGCAGTACTTC. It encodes CASKSSGDRFDAQYF.

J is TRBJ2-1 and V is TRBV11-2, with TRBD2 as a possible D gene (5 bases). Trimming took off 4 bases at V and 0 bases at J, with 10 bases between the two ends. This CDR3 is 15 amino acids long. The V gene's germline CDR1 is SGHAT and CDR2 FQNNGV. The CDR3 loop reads CASSSAGSSYNEQFF. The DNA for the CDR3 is TGTGCCAGCAGCTCCGCGGGCAGCTCCTACAATGAGCAGTTCTTC.

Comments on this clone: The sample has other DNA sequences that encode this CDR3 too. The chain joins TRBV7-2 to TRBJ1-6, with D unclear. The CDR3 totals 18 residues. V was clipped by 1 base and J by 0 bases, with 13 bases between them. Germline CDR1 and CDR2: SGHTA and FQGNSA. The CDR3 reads CASSLDGPNLSYNSPLHF. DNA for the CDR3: TGTGCCAGCAGCTTAGATGGTCCTAATCTCTCCTATAATTCACCCCTCCACTTT.

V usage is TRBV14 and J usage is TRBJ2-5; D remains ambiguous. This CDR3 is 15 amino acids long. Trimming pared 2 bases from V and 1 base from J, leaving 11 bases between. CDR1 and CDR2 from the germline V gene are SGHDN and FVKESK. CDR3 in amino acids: CASSQRGASQETQYF. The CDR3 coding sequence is TGTGCCAGCAGCCAACGAGGAGCCTCCCAAGAGACCCAGTACTTC.

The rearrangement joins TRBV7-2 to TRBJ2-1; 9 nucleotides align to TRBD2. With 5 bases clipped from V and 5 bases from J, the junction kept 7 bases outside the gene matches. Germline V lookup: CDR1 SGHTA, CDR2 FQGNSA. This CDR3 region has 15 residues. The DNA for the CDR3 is TGTGCCAGCAGCACCGGGACTAGCCAAAACAATGAGCAGTTCTTC. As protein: CASSTGTSQNNEQFF.

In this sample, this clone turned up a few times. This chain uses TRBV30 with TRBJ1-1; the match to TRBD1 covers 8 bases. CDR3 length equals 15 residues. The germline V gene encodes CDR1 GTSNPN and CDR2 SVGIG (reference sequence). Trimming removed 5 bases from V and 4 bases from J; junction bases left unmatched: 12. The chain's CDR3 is CAWGPDIRGPTEAFF. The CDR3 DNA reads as TGTGCCTGGGGCCCGGACATCAGGGGGCCCACTGAAGCTTTCTTT. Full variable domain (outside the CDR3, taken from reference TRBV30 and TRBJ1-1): SQTIHQWPATLVQPVGSPLSLECTVEGTSNPNLYWYRQAAGRGLQLLFYSVGIGQISSEVPQNLSASRPQDRQFILSSKKLLLSDSGFYLCAWGPDIRGPTEAFFGQGTRLTVV.

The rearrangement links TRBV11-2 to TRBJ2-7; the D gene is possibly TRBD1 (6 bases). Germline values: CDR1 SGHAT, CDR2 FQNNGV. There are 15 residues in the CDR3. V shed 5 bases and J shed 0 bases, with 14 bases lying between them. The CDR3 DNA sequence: TGTGCCAGCAGCCAGGGGCACCTTAGCTCCTACGAGCAGTACTTC. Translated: CASSQGHLSSYEQYF.

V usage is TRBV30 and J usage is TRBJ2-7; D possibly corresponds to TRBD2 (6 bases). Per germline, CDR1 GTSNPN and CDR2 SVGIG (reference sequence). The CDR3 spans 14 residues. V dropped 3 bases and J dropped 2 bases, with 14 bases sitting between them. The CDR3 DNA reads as TGTGCCTGGAGGTATGGGCGGGGAACCTACGAGCAGTACTTC. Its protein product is CAWRYGRGTYEQYF.

CDR3 in DNA: TGCAGCGTTACATTTGCGGAGGCCGAGCAGTACTTC. Translated, it gives CSVTFAEAEQYF. The chain combines TRBV29-1 with TRBJ2-7, with a weak D call TRBD2 (5 bases). Germline CDR1 SQVTM, CDR2 ANQGSEA. The CDR3 consists of 12 residues. V shed 5 bases and J shed 6 bases, with 14 bases lying between them.

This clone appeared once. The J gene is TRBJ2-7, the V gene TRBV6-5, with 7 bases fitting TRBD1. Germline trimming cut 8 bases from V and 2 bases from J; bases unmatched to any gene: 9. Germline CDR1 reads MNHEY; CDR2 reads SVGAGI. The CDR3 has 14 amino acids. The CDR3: CASSAGTEAYEQYF. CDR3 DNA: TGTGCCAGCTCAGCCGGGACAGAAGCCTACGAGCAGTACTTC.

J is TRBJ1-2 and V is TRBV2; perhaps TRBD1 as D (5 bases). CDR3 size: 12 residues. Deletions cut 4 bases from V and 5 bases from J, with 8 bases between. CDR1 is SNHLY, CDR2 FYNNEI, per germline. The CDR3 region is CASSGQFYGYTF. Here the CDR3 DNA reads TGTGCCAGCAGTGGACAGTTTTATGGCTACACCTTC.

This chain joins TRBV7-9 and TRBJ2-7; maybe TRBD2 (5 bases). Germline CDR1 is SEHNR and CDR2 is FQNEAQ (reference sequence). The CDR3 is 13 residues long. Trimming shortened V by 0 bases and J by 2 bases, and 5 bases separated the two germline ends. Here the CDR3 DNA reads TGTGCCAGCAGCTTAGCCGGGGCCTACGAGCAGTACTTC. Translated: CASSLAGAYEQYF.

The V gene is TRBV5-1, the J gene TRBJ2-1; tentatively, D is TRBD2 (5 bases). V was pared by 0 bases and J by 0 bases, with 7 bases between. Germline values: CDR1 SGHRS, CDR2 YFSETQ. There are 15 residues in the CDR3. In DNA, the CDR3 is TGCGCCAGCAGCTTGGATGGGAGCTCCTACAATGAGCAGTTCTTC. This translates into CASSLDGSSYNEQFF.

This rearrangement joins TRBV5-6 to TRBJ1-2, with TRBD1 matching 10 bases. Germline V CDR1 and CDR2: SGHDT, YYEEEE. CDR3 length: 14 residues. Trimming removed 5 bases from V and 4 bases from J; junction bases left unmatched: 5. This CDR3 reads CASSWDRGTYGYTF. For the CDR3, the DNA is TGTGCCAGCAGTTGGGACAGGGGAACCTATGGCTACACCTTC.

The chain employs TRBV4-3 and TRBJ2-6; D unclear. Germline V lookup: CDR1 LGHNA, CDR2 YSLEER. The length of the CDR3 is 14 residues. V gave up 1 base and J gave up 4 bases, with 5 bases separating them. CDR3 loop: CASSQVGGANVLTF. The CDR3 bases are TGCGCCAGCAGCCAAGTTGGCGGGGCCAACGTCCTGACTTTC.

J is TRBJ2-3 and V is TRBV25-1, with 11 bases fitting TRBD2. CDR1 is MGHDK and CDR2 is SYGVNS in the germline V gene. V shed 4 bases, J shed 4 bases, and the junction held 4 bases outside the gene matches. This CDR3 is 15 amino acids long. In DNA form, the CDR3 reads TGTGCCAGCAGTGGGGTAGCGGGGGGGTCAGATACGCAGTATTTT. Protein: CASSGVAGGSDTQYF.

In DNA form, the CDR3 reads TGCGCCAGCAGATTCGCTGAGGTGCCTAGGAACGAGCAGTACTTC. Amino acids: CASRFAEVPRNEQYF. The chain combines TRBV5-1 with TRBJ2-7; D remains ambiguous. The V end lost 5 bases, the J end lost 5 bases, and 20 bases lay between the germline ends. The germline gives CDR1 SGHRS, CDR2 YFSETQ. The CDR3 loop spans 15 amino acids.

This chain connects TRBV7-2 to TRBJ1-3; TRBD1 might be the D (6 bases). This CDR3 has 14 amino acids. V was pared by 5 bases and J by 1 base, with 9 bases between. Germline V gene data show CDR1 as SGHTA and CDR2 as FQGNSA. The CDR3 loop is CASSRRGSGNTIYF. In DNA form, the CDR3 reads TGTGCCAGCAGCCGCAGGGGTTCTGGAAACACCATATATTTT.

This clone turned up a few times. As DNA, the CDR3 is TGTGCCAGCAGTCACGGGGGGCCCCAGCATTTT. This codes for CASSHGGPQHF. This chain links TRBV6-5 with TRBJ1-5; the D gene is possibly TRBD1 (5 bases). V dropped 5 bases and J dropped 9 bases, with 8 bases sitting between them. The CDR3 totals 11 residues. The germline CDR1 and CDR2 sequences are MNHEY and SVGAGI.

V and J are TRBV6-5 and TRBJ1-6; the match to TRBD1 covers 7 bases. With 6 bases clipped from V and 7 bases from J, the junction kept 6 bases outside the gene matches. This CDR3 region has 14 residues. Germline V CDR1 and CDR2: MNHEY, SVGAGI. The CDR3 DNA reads TGTGCCAGCAGCCCCGGGACAGAAAATTCACCCCTCCACTTT. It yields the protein CASSPGTENSPLHF.

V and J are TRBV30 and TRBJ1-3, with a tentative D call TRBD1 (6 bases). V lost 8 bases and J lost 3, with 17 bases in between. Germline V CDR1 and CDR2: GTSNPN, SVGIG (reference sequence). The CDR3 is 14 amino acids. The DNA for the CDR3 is TGTGCCGGCGGCTCCTCGACAGGTGGAAACACCATATATTTT. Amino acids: CAGGSSTGGNTIYF.

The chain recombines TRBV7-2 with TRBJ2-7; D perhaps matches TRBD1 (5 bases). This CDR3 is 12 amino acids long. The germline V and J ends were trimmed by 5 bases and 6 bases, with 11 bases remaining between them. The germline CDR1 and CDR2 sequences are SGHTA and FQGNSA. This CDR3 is CASSAQGGEQYF. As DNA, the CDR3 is TGTGCCAGCAGCGCTCAGGGTGGCGAGCAGTACTTC.

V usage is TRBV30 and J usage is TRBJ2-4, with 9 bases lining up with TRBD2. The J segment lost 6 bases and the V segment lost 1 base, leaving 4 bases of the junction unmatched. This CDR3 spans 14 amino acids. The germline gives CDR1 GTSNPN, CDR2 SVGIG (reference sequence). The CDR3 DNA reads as TGTGCCTGGAGTGAGGGACTAGCTAGAAACATTCAGTACTTC. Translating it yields CAWSEGLARNIQYF. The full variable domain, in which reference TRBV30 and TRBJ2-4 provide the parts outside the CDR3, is SQTIHQWPATLVQPVGSPLSLECTVEGTSNPNLYWYRQAAGRGLQLLFYSVGIGQISSEVPQNLSASRPQDRQFILSSKKLLLSDSGFYLCAWSEGLARNIQYFGAGTRLSVL.

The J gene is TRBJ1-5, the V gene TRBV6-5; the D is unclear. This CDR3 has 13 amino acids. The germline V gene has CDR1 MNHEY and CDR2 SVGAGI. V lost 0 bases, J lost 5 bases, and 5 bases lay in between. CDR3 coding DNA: TGTGCCAGCAGTTACTCGGCCGATCAGCCCCAGCATTTT. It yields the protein CASSYSADQPQHF.

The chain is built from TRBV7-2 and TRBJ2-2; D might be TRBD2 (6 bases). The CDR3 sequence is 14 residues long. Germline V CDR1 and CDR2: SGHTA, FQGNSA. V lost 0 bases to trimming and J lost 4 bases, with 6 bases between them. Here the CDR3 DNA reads TGTGCCAGCAGCTTAGCGGGGGGCACCGGGGAGCTGTTTTTT. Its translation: CASSLAGGTGELFF.

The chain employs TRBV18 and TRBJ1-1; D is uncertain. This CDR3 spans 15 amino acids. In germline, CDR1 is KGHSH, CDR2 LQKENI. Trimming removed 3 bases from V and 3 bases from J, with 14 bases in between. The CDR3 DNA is TGTGCCAGCTCACCCGCGTTCTGGGGAGACACTGAAGCTTTCTTT. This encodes CASSPAFWGDTEAFF.

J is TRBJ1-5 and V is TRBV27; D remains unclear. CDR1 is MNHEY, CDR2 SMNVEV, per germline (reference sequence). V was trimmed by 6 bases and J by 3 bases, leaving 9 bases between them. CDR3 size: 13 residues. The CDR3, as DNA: TGTGCCAGCAGGGACGGGGTCAATCAGCCCCAGCATTTT. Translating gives CASRDGVNQPQHF.